The clone carrying this T cell receptor (beta chain) was seen repeatedly, ten times or more. CDR3 size: 15 residues. V gave up 5 bases and J gave up 2 bases; unmatched junction bases: 7. Per germline, CDR1 MDHEN and CDR2 SYDVKM. These data belong to a study of blood T cell repertoires in COVID-19. Study context: Material from acute and convalescent COVID-19 was sourced from the United States, Italy and Spain. PBMCs, B-cell-depleted T cells, or T cells provided the cDNA or gDNA that made up the material.

In the original processing: Researchers report that nucleated cell counts were estimated from reference gene primer amplification. Produced via immunoSEQ multiplex PCR; TCRdb's table is partial and in-frame only. V and J calls and clone size are given by that table; D and trimming were obtained from the DNA. Of roughly 65,000 clones detected, 75% to 80% appear once; the ten largest clones hold roughly 50%. Sequencing was done on a sample of peripheral blood. The source of this sequence is a human donor in a cohort sampled during active COVID-19. The rearrangement links TRBV28 to TRBJ2-3, with 7 bases that match TRBD2. The CDR3 is CASSIRREPTDTQYF. Here the CDR3 DNA reads TGTGCCAGCAGTATTCGGCGGGAGCCCACAGATACGCAGTATTTT. The whole variable domain, remainder taken from reference TRBV28 and TRBJ2-3, is DVKVTQSSRYLVKRTGEKVFLECVQDMDHENMFWYRQDPGLGLRLIYFSYDVKMKEKGDIPEGYSVSREKKERFSLILESASTNQTSMYLCASSIRREPTDTQYFGPGTRLTVL.